This T cell receptor (beta chain) was observed in a study of blood T cell repertoires in COVID-19. Sequenced by immunoSEQ multiplex PCR; TCRdb stores in-frame clones only, minus some. Here the sample spans tens of thousands of clones, about 91% being singletons. Trimming left V 4 bases short and J 2 bases short, with 20 bases between. In germline, CDR1 is SGDLS, CDR2 YYNGEE. This CDR3 comprises 17 residues. This clonotype originated in an older woman with acute or convalescent COVID-19. Sequencing input: peripheral blood. This sequence joins TRBV9 and TRBJ2-3; D gene uncertain. DNA for the CDR3: TGTGCCAGCAGCACATTCAAGAACGTGCCGAACACAGATACGCAGTATTTT. Translating gives CASSTFKNVPNTDTQYF.